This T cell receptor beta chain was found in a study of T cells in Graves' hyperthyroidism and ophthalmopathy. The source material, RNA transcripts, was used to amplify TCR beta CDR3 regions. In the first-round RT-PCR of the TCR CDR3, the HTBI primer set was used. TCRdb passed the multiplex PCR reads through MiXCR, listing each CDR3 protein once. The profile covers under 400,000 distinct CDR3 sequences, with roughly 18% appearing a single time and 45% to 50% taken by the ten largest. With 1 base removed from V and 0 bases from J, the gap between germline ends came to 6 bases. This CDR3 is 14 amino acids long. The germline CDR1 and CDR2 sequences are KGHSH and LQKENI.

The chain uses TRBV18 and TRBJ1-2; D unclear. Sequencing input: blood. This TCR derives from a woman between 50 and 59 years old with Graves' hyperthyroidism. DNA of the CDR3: TGTGCCAGCTCACCACAGAACACTAACTATGGCTACACCTTC. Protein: CASSPQNTNYGYTF.